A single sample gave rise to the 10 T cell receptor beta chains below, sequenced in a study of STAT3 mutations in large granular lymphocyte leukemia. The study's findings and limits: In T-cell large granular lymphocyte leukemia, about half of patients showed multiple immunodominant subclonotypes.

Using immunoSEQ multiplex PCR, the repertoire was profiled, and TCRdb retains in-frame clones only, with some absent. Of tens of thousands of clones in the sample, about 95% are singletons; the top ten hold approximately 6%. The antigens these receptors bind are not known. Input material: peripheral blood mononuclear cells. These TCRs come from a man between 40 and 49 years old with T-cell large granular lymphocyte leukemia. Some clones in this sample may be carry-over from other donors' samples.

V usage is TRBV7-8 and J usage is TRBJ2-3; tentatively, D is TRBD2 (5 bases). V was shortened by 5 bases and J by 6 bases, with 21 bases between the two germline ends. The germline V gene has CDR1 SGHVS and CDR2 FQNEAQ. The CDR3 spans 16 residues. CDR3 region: CASSPVATASMDTQYF. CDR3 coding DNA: TGTGCCAGCAGCCCCGTAGCGACCGCGAGTATGGATACGCAGTATTTT.

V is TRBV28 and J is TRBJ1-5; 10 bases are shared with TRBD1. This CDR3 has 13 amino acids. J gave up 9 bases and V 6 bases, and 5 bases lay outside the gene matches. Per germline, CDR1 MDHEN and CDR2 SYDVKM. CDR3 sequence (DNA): TGTGCCAGCAGAACGGACAGGGGGTGGCCCCAGCATTTT. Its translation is CASRTDRGWPQHF.

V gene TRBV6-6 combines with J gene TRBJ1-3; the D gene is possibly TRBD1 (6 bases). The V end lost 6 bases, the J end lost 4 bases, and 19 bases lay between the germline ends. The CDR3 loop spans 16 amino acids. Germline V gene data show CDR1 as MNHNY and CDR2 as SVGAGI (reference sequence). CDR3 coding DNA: TGTGCCAGCAGAGACGTTGGGGGGGCTGGAGGAAACACCATATATTTT. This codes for CASRDVGGAGGNTIYF.

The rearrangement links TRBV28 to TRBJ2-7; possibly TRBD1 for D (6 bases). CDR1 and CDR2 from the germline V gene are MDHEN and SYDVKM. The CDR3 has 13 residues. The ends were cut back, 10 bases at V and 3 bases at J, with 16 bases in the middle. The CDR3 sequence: CATSETGVYEQYF. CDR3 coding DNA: TGTGCCACCTCCGAGACAGGAGTCTACGAGCAGTACTTC.

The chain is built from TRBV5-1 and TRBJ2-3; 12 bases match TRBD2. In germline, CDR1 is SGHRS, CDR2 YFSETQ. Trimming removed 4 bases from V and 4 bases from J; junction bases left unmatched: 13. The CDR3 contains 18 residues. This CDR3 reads CASSLNELLAGGPDTQYF. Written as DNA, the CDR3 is TGCGCCAGCAGCCTGAACGAGTTACTAGCGGGGGGACCAGATACGCAGTATTTT.

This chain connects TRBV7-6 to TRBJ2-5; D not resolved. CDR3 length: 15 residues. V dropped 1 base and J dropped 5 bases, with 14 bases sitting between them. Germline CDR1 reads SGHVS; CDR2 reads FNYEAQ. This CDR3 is CASSLVYQSGETQYF. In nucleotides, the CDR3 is TGTGCCAGCAGCTTAGTTTACCAATCTGGGGAGACCCAGTACTTC.

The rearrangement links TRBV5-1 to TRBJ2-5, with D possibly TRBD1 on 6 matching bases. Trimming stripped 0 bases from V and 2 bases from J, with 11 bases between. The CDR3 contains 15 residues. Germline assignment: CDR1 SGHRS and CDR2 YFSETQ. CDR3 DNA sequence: TGCGCCAGCAGCTTGGGGAGCAGGGGACAAGAGACCCAGTACTTC. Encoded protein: CASSLGSRGQETQYF.

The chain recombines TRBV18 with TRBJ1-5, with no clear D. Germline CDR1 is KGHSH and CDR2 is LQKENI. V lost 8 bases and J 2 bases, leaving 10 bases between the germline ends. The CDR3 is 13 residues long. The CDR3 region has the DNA TGTGCCAGCAGCATTGCGGGCAATCAGCCCCAGCATTTT. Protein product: CASSIAGNQPQHF. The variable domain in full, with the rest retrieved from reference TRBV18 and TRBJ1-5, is NAGVMQNPRHLVRRRGQEARLRCSPMKGHSHVYWYRQLPEEGLKFMVYLQKENIIDESGMPKERFSAEFPKEGPSILRIQQVVRGDSAAYFCASSIAGNQPQHFGDGTRLSIL.

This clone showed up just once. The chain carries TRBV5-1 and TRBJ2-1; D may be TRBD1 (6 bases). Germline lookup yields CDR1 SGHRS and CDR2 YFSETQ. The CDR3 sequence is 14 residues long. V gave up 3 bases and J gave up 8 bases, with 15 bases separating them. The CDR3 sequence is CASSSERTADEQFF. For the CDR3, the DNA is TGCGCCAGCAGCTCAGAGCGGACAGCCGATGAGCAGTTCTTC.

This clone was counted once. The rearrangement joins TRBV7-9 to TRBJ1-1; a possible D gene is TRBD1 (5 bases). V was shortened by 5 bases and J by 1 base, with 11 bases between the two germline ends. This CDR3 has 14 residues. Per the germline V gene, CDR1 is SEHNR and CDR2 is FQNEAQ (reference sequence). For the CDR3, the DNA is TGTGCCAGCAGCAAGGGGCAGGCGAACACTGAAGCTTTCTTT. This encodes CASSKGQANTEAFF. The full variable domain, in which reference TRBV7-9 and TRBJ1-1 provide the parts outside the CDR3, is DTGVSQNPRHKITKRGQNVTFRCDPISEHNRLYWYRQTLGQGPEFLTYFQNEAQLEKSRLLSDRFSAERPKGSFSTLEIQRTEQGDSAMYLCASSKGQANTEAFFGQGTRLTVV.